This T cell receptor (beta chain) was obtained from a study of CD8 T cells in Susac syndrome. Study-wide results and caveats: The TCR sequencing and HLA analysis in the study involved a relatively small number of individuals, as the study acknowledged.

Regarding this clonotype: Antigen: not known.

Through negative isolation, CD4+ and CD8+ T cells were obtained, while TEMRA cells were enriched using FACS. Reverse transcription of roughly 0.5 to 1 ug RNA used random hexamers. An immunoSEQ multiplex PCR amplified TCR beta CDR3 over 54 Vbeta and 13 Jbeta. TCRdb reprocessed the immunoSEQ multiplex PCR reads via MiXCR and lists one record per CDR3 protein. Of approximately 190,000 distinct CDR3 sequences listed, approximately 93% are singletons. Trimming at V came to 6 bases and at J to 7 bases, leaving 8 bases not matched to a gene. The germline gives CDR1 SGHTA, CDR2 FQGNSA. The CDR3 has 14 residues.

The sample taken for sequencing was CD4+ T cells from PBMCs. The TCR was taken from a human donor in good health. The chain recombines TRBV7-2 with TRBJ1-4, with 7 bases identical to TRBD1. Here the CDR3 reads CASRLGNRGEKLFF. CDR3 in DNA: TGTGCCAGCAGGCTGGGGAACAGGGGTGAAAAACTGTTTTTT.